The next 7 T cell receptor beta chains were all read from a single sample in a study of T cell changes during pregnancy in multiple sclerosis. TCRdb keeps only in-frame clones here, not all; method: immunoSEQ multiplex PCR. The top ten clones hold 1% of a sample with fewer than 90,000 clones, around 93% of them seen once. Sample: peripheral blood, taken in the first trimester of pregnancy. All receptors derive from a female donor with multiple sclerosis, enrolled in a pregnancy study.

The V call is TRBV29-1, the J call TRBJ1-1, with a tentative D call TRBD1 (5 bases). V lost 4 bases and J 0 bases, leaving 12 bases between the germline ends. CDR3 size: 14 residues. CDR1 is SQVTM and CDR2 is ANQGSEA in the germline V gene. CDR3 nucleotides: TGCAGCGTTGCGGCAGGGTCTATGAACACTGAAGCTTTCTTT. This codes for CSVAAGSMNTEAFF.

This chain joins TRBV7-8 and TRBJ2-2; D possibly corresponds to TRBD1 (6 bases). The CDR3 is 12 amino acids. V lost 6 bases, J lost 7 bases, and 9 bases lay in between. Germline V gene lookup returns CDR1 SGHVS and CDR2 FQNEAQ. The CDR3 here is CASRNRVGELFF. The CDR3 DNA sequence: TGTGCCAGCAGGAACAGGGTCGGGGAGCTGTTTTTT.

V is TRBV19 and J is TRBJ2-3; 8 bases match TRBD1. This CDR3 spans 15 amino acids. Germline V lookup: CDR1 LNHDA, CDR2 SQIVND (reference sequence). V was pared by 2 bases and J by 1 base, with 2 bases of the junction left unmatched. The CDR3 loop reads CASSIQGARTDTQYF. CDR3 in DNA: TGTGCCAGTAGTATACAGGGGGCGCGCACAGATACGCAGTATTTT.

V is TRBV19 and J is TRBJ2-1; 9 bases fit TRBD1. V lost 5 bases and J lost 4; bases outside the gene matches: 12. Germline CDR1 reads LNHDA; CDR2 reads SQIVND (reference sequence). The CDR3 has 17 residues. For the CDR3, the DNA is TGTGCCAGTAGTGCCCGAAAGACCGGGACAGGGTACAATGAGCAGTTCTTC. Encoded protein: CASSARKTGTGYNEQFF.

The chain couples TRBV6-6 to TRBJ1-6; 10 bases are shared with TRBD1. CDR1 MNHNY and CDR2 SVGAGI come from the germline V gene (reference sequence). The CDR3 spans 15 residues. The trim removed 6 bases at V and 8 bases at J, leaving 7 bases unmatched. The CDR3 DNA sequence: TGTGCCAGCAGAGCCGTTGGGACAGGGGATTCACCCCTCCACTTT. This encodes CASRAVGTGDSPLHF.

The V and J genes are TRBV19 and TRBJ2-3, with TRBD2 matching over 16 bases. V trimming: 1 base; J trimming: 1 base; junction bases outside the gene matches: 8. Germline V gene sequence: CDR1 LNHDA, CDR2 SQIVND (reference sequence). The CDR3 loop spans 20 amino acids. CDR3 in amino acids: CASSIAGTSGGALRTDTQYF. As DNA, the CDR3 is TGTGCCAGTAGTATAGCCGGGACTAGCGGGGGGGCACTTCGCACAGATACGCAGTATTTT.

The table lists this clone with a count of one. The rearrangement uses TRBV19 and TRBJ2-7; no clear D. V shed 5 bases and J shed 3 bases, with 11 bases lying between them. The CDR3 extends over 13 amino acids. The germline CDR1 and CDR2 sequences are LNHDA and SQIVND (reference sequence). DNA of the CDR3: TGTGCCAGTAGTTTCAGGTTAGGCTACGAGCAGTACTTC. This encodes CASSFRLGYEQYF.